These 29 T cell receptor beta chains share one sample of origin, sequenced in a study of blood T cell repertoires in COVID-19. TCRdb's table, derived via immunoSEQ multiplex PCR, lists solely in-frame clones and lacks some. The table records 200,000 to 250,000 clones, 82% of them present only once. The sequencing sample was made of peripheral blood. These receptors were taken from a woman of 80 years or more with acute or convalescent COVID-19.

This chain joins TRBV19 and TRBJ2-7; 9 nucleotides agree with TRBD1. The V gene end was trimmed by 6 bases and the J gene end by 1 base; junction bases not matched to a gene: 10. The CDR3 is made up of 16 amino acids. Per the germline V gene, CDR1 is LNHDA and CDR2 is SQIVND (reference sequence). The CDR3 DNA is TGTGCCAGTAGCCGGGGGACAGGGATGGGTTCCTACGAGCAGTACTTC. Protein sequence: CASSRGTGMGSYEQYF.

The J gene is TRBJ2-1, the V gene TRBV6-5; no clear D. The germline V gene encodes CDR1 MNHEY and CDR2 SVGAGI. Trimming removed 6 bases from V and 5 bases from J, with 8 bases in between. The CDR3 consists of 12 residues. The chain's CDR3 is CASSTLNNEQFF. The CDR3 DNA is TGTGCCAGCAGCACTCTAAACAATGAGCAGTTCTTC.

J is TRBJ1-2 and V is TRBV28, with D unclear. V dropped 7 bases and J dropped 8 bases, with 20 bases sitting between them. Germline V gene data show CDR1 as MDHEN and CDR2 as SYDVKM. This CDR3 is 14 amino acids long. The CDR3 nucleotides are TGTGCCAGCACCGCTGCAGGCCCGGGAGGGGGCTACACCTTC. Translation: CASTAAGPGGGYTF.

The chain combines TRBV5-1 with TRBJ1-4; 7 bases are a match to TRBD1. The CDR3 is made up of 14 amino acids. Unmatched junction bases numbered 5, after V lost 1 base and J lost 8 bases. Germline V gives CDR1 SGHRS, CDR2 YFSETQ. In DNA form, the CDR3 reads TGCGCCAGCAGCTTGAAAACAGGGGACGAAAAACTGTTTTTT. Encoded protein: CASSLKTGDEKLFF.

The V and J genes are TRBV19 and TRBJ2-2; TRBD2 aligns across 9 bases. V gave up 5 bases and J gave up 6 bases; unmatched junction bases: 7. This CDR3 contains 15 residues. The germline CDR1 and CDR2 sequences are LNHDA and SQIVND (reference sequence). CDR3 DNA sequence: TGTGCCAGTAGTCTCCAGCGGGGGGCCCCCGGGGAGCTGTTTTTT. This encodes CASSLQRGAPGELFF.

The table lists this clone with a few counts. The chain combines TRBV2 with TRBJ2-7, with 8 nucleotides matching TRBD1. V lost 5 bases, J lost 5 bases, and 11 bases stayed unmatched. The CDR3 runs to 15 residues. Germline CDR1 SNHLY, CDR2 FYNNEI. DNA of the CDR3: TGTGCCAGCAGTAGCCGCCAGGGGGCGAGGAACGAGCAGTACTTC. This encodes CASSSRQGARNEQYF.

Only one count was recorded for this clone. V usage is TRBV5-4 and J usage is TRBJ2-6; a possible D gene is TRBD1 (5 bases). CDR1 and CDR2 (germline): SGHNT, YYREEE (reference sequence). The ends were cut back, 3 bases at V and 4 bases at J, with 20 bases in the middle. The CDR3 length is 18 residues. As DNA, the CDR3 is TGTGCCAGCAGCTCAAGGGTTTTCAGGGCCCCCGGGGCCAACGTCCTGACTTTC. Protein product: CASSSRVFRAPGANVLTF.

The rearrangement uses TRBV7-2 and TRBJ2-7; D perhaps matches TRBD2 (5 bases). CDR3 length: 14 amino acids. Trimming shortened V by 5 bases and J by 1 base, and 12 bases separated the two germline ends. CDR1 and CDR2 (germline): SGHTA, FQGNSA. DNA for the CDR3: TGTGCCAGCAGCCTCCAGGACTGGTCCTACGAGCAGTACTTC. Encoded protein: CASSLQDWSYEQYF.

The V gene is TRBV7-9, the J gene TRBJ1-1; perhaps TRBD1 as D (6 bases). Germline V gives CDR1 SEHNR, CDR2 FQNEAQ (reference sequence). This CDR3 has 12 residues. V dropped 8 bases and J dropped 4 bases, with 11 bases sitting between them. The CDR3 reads CASWGGRTEAFF. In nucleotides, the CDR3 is TGTGCCAGCTGGGGGGGCCGCACTGAAGCTTTCTTT.

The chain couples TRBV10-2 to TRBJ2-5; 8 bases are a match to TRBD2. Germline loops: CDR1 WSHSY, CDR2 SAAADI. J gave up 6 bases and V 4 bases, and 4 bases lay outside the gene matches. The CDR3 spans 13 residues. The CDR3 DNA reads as TGCGCCAGCAGTGCGGGGGGGCCGAAGACCCAGTACTTC. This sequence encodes CASSAGGPKTQYF.

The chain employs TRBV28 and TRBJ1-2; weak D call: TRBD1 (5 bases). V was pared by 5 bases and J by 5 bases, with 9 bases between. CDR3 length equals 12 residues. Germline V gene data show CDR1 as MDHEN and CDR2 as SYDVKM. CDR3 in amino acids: CASSPGTYGYTF. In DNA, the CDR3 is TGTGCCAGCAGTCCCGGGACTTATGGCTACACCTTC.

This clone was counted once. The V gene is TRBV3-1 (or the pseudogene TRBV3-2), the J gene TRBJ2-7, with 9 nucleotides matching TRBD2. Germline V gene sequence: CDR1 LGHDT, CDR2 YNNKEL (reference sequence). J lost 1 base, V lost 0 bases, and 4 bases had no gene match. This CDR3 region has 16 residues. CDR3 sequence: CASSQDPSGRSYEQYF. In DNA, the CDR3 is TGTGCCAGCAGCCAAGATCCAAGCGGGAGGTCCTACGAGCAGTACTTC.

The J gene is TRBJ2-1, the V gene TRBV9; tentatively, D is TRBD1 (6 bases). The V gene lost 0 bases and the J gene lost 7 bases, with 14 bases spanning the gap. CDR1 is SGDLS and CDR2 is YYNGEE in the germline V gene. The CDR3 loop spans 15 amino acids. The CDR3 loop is CASSVEGVSINEQFF. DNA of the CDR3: TGTGCCAGCAGCGTAGAGGGGGTTTCGATTAATGAGCAGTTCTTC.

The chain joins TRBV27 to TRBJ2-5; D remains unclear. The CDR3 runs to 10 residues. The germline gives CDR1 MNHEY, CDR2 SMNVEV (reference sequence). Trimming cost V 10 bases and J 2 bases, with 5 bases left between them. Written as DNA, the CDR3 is TGTGCCACCAAACAAGAGACCCAGTACTTC. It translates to CATKQETQYF.

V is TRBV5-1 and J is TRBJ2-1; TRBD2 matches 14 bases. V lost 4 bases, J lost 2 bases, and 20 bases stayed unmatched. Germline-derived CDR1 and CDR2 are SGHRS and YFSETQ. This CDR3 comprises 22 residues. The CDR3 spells CASSLGLAGGLTDSGPYNEQFF. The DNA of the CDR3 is TGCGCCAGCAGCCTAGGACTAGCGGGGGGTCTCACTGACTCAGGGCCCTACAATGAGCAGTTCTTC.

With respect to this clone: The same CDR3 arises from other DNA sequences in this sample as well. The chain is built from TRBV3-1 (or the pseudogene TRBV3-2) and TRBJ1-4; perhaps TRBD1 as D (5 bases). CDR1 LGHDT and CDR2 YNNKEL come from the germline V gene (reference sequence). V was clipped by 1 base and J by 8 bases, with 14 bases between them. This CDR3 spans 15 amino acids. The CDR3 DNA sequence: TGTGCCAGCAGCCAAGTGGGGGGTAGGGGCGAAAAACTGTTTTTT. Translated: CASSQVGGRGEKLFF.

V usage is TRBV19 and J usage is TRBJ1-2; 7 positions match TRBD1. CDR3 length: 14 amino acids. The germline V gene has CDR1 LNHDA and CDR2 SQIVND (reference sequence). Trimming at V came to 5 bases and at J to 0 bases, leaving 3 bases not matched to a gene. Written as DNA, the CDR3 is TGTGCCAGTAGTCCCGGGACAGCTAACTATGGCTACACCTTC. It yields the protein CASSPGTANYGYTF.

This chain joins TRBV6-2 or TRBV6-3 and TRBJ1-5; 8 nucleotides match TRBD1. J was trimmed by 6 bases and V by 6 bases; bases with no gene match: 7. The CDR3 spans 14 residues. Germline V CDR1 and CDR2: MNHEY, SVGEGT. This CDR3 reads CASSWTGIGQPQHF. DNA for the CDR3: TGTGCCAGCAGCTGGACAGGGATAGGTCAGCCCCAGCATTTT.

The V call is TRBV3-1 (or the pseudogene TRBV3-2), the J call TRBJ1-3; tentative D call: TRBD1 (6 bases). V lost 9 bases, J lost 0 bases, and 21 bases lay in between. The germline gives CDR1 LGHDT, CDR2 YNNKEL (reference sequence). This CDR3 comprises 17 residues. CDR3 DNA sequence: TGTGCCAGTCAGCCTGTACCCGGACAGCTCTCTGGAAACACCATATATTTT. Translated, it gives CASQPVPGQLSGNTIYF.

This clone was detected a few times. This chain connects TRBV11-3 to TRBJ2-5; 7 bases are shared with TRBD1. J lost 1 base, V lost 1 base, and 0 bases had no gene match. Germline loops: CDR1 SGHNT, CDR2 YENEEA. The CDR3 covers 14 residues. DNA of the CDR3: TGTGCCAGCAGCTTAGGGGACAGCCAAGAGACCCAGTACTTC. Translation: CASSLGDSQETQYF. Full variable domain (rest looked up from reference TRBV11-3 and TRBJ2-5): EAGVVQSPRYKIIEKKQPVAFWCNPISGHNTLYWYLQNLGQGPELLIRYENEEAVDDSQLPKDRFSAERLKGVDSTLKIQPAELGDSAVYLCASSLGDSQETQYFGPGTRLLVL.

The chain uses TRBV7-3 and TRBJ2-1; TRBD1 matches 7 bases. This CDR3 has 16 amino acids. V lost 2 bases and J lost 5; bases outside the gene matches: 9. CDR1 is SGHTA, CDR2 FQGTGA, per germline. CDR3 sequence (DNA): TGTGCCAGCAGCTTAGATCGAGGGGGCGGCCACAATGAGCAGTTCTTC. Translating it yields CASSLDRGGGHNEQFF.

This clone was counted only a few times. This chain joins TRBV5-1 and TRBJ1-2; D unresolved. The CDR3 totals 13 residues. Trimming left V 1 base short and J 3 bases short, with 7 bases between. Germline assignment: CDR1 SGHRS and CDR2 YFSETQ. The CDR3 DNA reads TGCGCCAGCAGCTTGATGGCGGACTATGGCTACACCTTC. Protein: CASSLMADYGYTF.

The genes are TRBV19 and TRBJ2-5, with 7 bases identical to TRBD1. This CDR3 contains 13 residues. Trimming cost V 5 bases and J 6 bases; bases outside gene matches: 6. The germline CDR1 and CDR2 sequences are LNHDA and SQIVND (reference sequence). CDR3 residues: CASSEGAGKTQYF. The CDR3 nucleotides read TGTGCCAGTAGTGAGGGGGCTGGGAAGACCCAGTACTTC.

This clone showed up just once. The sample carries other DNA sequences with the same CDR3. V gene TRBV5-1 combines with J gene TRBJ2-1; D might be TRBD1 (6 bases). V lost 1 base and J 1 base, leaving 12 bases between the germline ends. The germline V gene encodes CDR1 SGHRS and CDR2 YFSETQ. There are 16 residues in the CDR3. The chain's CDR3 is CASSLRGGRSYNEQFF. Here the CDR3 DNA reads TGCGCCAGCAGCTTGCGTGGGGGCCGTTCCTACAATGAGCAGTTCTTC.

CDR3 DNA: TGTGCCAGCAGCGTAGGGGCAGGGGTCAATCAGCCCCAGCATTTT. Translation: CASSVGAGVNQPQHF. V is TRBV9 and J is TRBJ1-5, with D maybe TRBD1 (6 bases). In germline, CDR1 is SGDLS, CDR2 YYNGEE. This CDR3 is built from 15 residues. Deletions cut 0 bases from V and 3 bases from J, with 10 bases between.

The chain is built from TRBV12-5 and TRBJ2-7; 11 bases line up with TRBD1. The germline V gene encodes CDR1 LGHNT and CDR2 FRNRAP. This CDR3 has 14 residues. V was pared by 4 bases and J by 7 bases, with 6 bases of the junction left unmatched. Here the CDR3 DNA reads TGTGCTAGTGGTTACGGACAGGGGGCCCTGGAGCAGTACTTC. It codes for CASGYGQGALEQYF.

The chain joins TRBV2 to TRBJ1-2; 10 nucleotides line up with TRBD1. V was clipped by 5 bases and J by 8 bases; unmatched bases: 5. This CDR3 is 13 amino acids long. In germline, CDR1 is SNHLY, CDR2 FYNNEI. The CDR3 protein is CASSQGQGRGYTF. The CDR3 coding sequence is TGTGCCAGCAGTCAGGGACAGGGGAGAGGCTACACCTTC. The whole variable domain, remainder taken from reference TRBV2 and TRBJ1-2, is EPEVTQTPSHQVTQMGQEVILRCVPISNHLYFYWYRQILGQKVEFLVSFYNNEISEKSEIFDDQFSVERPDGSNFTLKIRSTKLEDSAMYFCASSQGQGRGYTFGSGTRLTVV.

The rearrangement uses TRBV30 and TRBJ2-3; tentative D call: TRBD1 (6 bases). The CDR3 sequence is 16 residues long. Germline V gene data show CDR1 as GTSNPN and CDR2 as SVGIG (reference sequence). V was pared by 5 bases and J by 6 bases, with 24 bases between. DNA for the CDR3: TGTGCCTGGTCACGCGGTCGGTCGGGGACACGTGATACGCAGTATTTT. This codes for CAWSRGRSGTRDTQYF.

For the CDR3, the DNA is TGTGCCACCAGCAGGACGGCTAGCGGGGACACAGATACGCAGTATTTT. The encoded protein is CATSRTASGDTDTQYF. The chain carries TRBV15 and TRBJ2-3, with 9 positions matching TRBD2. Looked up from germline, CDR1 is LNHNV and CDR2 is YYDKDF (reference sequence). V dropped 3 bases and J dropped 2; count of bases not matched to a gene: 6. The CDR3 runs to 16 residues. Complete variable domain (other parts from reference TRBV15 and TRBJ2-3): DAMVIQNPRYQVTQFGKPVTLSCSQTLNHNVMYWYQQKSSQAPKLLFHYYDKDFNNEADTPDNFQSRRPNTSFCFLDIRSPGLGDTAMYLCATSRTASGDTDTQYFGPGTRLTVL.